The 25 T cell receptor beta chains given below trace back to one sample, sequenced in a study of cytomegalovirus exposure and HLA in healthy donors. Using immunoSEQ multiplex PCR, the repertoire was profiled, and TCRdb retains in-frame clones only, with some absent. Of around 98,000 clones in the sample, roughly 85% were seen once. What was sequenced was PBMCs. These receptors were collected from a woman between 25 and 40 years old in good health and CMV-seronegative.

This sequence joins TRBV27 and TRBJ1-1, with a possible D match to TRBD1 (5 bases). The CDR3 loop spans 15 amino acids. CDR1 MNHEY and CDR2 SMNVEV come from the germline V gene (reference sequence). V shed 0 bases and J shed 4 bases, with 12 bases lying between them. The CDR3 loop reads CASSLSSFQGTEAFF. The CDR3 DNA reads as TGTGCCAGCAGTTTATCGAGTTTCCAGGGCACTGAAGCTTTCTTT.

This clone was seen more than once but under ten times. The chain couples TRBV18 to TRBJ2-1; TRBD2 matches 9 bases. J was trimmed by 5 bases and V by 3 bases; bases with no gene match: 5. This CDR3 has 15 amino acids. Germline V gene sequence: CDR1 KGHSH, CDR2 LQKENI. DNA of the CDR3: TGTGCCAGCTCACCCGGGATAGCGGGAGACAATGAGCAGTTCTTC. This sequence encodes CASSPGIAGDNEQFF.

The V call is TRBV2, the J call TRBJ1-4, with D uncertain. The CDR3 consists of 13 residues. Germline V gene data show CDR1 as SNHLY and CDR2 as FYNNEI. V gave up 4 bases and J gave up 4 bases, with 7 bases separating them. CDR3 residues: CASSGDINEKLFF. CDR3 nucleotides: TGTGCCAGCAGTGGAGATATTAATGAAAAACTGTTTTTT.

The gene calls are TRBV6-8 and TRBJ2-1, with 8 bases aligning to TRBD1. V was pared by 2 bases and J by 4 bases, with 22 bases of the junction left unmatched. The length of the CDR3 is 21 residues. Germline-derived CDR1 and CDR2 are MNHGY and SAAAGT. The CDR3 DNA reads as TGTGCCAGCAGTTACCGGTCGTGTTGGGACAGGCCAGAAAGCGATTACAATGAGCAGTTCTTC. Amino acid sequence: CASSYRSCWDRPESDYNEQFF.

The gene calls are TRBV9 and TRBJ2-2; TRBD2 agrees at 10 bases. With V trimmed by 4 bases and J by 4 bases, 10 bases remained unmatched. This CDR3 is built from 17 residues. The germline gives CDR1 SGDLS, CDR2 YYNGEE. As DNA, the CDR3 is TGTGCCAGCAGCCCCAGCGGGGGGGCCGTCGGCACCGGGGAGCTGTTTTTT. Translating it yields CASSPSGGAVGTGELFF.

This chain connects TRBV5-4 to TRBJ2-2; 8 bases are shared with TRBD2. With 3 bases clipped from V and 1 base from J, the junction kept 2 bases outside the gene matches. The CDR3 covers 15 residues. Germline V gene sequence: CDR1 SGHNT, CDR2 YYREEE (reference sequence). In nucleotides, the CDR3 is TGTGCCAGCAGCTACGCGGGGGGGAACACCGGGGAGCTGTTTTTT. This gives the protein CASSYAGGNTGELFF.

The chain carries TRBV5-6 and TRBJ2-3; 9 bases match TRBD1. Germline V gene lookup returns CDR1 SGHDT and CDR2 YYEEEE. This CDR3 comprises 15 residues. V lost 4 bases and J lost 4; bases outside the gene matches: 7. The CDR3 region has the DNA TGTGCCAGCAGCACCGGGACAGGGAATGCAGATACGCAGTATTTT. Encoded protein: CASSTGTGNADTQYF. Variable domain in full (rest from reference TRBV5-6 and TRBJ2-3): DAGVTQSPTHLIKTRGQQVTLRCSPKSGHDTVSWYQQALGQGPQFIFQYYEEEERQRGNFPDRFSGHQFPNYSSELNVNALLLGDSALYLCASSTGTGNADTQYFGPGTRLTVL.

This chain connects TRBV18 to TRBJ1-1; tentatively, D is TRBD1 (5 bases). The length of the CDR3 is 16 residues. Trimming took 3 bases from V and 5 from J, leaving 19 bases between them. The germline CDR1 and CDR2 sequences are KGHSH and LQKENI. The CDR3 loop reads CASSPGSTGEETEAFF. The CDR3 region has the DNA TGTGCCAGCTCACCCGGATCTACGGGGGAGGAGACTGAAGCTTTCTTT.

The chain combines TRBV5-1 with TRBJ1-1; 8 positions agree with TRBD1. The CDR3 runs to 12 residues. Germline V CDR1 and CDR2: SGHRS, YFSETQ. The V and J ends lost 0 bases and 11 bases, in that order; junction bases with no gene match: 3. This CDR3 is CASSLDRGVAFF. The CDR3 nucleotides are TGCGCCAGCAGCTTGGACAGGGGGGTGGCTTTCTTT.

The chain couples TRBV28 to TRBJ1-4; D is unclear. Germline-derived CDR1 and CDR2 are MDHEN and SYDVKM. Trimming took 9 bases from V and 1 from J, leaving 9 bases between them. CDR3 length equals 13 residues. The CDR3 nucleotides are TGTGCCAGTACACGCCAAACTAATGAAAAACTGTTTTTT. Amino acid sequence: CASTRQTNEKLFF.

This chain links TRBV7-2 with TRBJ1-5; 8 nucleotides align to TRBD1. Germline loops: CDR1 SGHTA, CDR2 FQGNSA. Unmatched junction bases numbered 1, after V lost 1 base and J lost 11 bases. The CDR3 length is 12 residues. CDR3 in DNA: TGTGCCAGCAGCTTAGGGACAGGGACCCAGCATTTT. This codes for CASSLGTGTQHF.

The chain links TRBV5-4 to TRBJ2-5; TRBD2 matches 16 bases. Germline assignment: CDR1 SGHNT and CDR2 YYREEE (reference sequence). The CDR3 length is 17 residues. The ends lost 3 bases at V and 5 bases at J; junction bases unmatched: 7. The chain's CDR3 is CASSSGTSGGAGETQYF. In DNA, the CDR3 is TGTGCCAGCAGCTCCGGGACTAGCGGGGGGGCCGGGGAGACCCAGTACTTC.

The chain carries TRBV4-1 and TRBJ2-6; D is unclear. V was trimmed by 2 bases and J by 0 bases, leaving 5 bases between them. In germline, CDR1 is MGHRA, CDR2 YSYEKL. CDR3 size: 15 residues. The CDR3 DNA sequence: TGCGCCAGCAGCCAACAGGACTCTGGGGCCAACGTCCTGACTTTC. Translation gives CASSQQDSGANVLTF.

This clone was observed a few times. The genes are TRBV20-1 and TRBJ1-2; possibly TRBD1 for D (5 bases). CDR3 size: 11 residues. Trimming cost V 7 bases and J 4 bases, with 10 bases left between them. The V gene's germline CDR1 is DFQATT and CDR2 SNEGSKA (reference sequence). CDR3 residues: CSVSGGYGYTF. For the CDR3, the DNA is TGCAGTGTGTCCGGGGGCTATGGCTACACCTTC.

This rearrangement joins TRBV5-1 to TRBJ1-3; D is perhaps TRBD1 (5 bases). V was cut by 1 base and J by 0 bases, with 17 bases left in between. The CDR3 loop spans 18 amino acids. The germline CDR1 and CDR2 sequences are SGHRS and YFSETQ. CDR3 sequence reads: CASSLFLPDTSSGNTIYF. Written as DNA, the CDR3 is TGCGCCAGCAGCTTGTTCCTTCCGGACACCAGCTCTGGAAACACCATATATTTT.

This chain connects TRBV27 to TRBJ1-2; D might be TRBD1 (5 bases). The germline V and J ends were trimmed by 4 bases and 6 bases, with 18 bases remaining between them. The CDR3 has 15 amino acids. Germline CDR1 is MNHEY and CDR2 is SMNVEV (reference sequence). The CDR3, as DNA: TGTGCCAGCAGTTCACCCGACAGACTTACAAATGGCTACACCTTC. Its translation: CASSSPDRLTNGYTF.

CDR3 sequence reads: CASCTSFRLTGELFF. CDR3 sequence (DNA): TGTGCCAGCTGTACGTCCTTCAGACTTACCGGGGAGCTGTTTTTT. The gene calls are TRBV11-2 and TRBJ2-2; D unclear. The CDR3 totals 15 residues. Per germline, CDR1 SGHAT and CDR2 FQNNGV. V was shortened by 8 bases and J by 5 bases, with 18 bases between the two germline ends.

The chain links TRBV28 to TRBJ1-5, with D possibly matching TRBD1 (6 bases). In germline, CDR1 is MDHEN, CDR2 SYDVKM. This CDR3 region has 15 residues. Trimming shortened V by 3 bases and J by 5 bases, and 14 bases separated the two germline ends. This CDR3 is CASSLIRGQYQPQHF. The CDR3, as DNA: TGTGCCAGCAGTTTGATTCGGGGACAATATCAGCCCCAGCATTTT.

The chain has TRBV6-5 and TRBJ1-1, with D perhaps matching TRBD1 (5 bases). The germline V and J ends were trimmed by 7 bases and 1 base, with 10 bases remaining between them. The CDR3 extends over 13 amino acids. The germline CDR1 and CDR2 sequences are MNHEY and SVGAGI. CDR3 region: CASMTQGNTEAFF. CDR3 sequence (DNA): TGTGCCAGCATGACCCAGGGGAACACTGAAGCTTTCTTT.

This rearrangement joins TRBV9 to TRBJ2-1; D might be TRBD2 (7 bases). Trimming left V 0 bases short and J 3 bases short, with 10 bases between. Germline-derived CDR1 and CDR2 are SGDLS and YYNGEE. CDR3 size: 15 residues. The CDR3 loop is CASSVGGGRYNEQFF. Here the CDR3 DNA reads TGTGCCAGCAGCGTAGGCGGGGGCCGCTACAATGAGCAGTTCTTC.

Here the CDR3 reads CASSQHRNGEPQHF. Written as DNA, the CDR3 is TGTGCCAGCAGCCAACATAGGAATGGAGAGCCCCAGCATTTT. The rearrangement joins TRBV14 to TRBJ1-5; D unresolved. This CDR3 has 14 residues. Germline CDR1 SGHDN, CDR2 FVKESK. Trimming cost V 2 bases and J 8 bases, with 13 bases left between them.

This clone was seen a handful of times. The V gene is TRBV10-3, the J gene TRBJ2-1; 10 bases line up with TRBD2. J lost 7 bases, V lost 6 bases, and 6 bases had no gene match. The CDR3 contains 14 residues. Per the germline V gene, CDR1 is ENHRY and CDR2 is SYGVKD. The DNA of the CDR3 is TGTGCCATCAGGATGACTAGCGGGTTGAATGAGCAGTTCTTC. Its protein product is CAIRMTSGLNEQFF.

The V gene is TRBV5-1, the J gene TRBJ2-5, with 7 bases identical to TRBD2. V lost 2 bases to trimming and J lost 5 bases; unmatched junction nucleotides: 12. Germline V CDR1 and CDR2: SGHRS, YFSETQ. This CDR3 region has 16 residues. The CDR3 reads CASSFGGTNPTETQYF. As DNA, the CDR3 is TGCGCCAGCAGCTTTGGGGGGACTAACCCCACGGAGACCCAGTACTTC.

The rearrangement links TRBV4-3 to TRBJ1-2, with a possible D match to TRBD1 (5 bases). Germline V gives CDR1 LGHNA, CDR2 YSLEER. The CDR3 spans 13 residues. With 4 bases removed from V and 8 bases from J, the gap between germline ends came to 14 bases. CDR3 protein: CASSLGAIGGYTF. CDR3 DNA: TGCGCCAGCAGCCTAGGGGCCATAGGGGGCTACACCTTC.

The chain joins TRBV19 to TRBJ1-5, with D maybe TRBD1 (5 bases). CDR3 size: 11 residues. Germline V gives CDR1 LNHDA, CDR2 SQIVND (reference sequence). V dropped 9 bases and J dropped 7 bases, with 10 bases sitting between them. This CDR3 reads CASARGQPQHF. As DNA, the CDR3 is TGTGCCAGCGCAAGGGGCCAGCCCCAGCATTTT.